The sequence of this TCR beta chain was determined in a study of T cells in Graves' hyperthyroidism and ophthalmopathy. Study-level results: Using 13 V-J features, a model discriminated ophthalmopathy from stable hyperthyroidism.

About this clonotype: Its antigen remains unknown.

Stable hyperthyroidism: no ophthalmopathy progression over 18 months of follow-up. Each 10 ml fresh peripheral blood draw supplied the PBMCs. Researchers took RNA transcripts and amplified the TCR beta CDR3 regions from them. Using the HTBI primer set, a first-round RT-PCR was run on the TCR CDR3. TCRdb itself ran the multiplex PCR reads through MiXCR, one entry per CDR3 protein. Among a few hundred thousand distinct CDR3 sequences listed, 15% to 18% were seen once. The sequenced material came from blood. The sequence was collected from a woman in her twenties or thirties with Graves' hyperthyroidism.

The CDR3 loop is CATRLAGSFDEQFF. The CDR3 DNA is TGTGCCACTAGACTAGCGGGAAGTTTCGATGAGCAGTTCTTC. The chain links TRBV27 to TRBJ2-1, with 11 bases lining up with TRBD2. Germline lookup yields CDR1 MNHEY and CDR2 SMNVEV (reference sequence). After removal of 10 bases from V and 8 bases from J, the junction contained 10 bases not matched to a gene. The CDR3 loop spans 14 amino acids.